These 2 T cell receptor beta chains came from one sample sequenced in a study of blood T cell repertoires in COVID-19. The repertoire was sequenced with immunoSEQ multiplex PCR; TCRdb's copy has only in-frame clones and lacks some. The sample consists of 360,000 or so clones, roughly 89% of them appearing once. Sample: peripheral blood. The receptors were gathered from a woman aged 55-70 years with COVID-19, enrolled during active disease.

This rearrangement joins TRBV19 to TRBJ1-5; TRBD1 might be the D (5 bases). Germline CDR1 is LNHDA and CDR2 is SQIVND (reference sequence). The CDR3 is 15 residues long. The germline V and J ends were trimmed by 3 bases and 2 bases, with 11 bases remaining between them. This chain's CDR3 is CASSIGGAGNQPQHF. The CDR3 region has the DNA TGTGCCAGTAGTATCGGAGGGGCGGGCAATCAGCCCCAGCATTTT.

V gene TRBV7-2 combines with J gene TRBJ1-6; D unclear. The CDR3 has 15 residues. V dropped 1 base and J dropped 4 bases, with 8 bases sitting between them. Germline V gene data show CDR1 as SGHTA and CDR2 as FQGNSA. CDR3 region: CASSLVEPYNSPLHF. The CDR3 DNA follows: TGTGCCAGCAGCTTAGTGGAGCCGTATAATTCACCCCTCCACTTT.